The 18 T cell receptor beta chains below were found in one sample sequenced in a study of blood T cell repertoires in COVID-19 (TCRdb year 2020). Library creation used the immunoSEQ multiplex PCR assay. In its TCRdb copy, this immuneACCESS table keeps in-frame sequences only and misses some clones. Where compared with another copy, unresolved V genes explain less than half of these, and the others have no known cause. The sample table holds around 52,000 clones, of which about 85% were seen once. Roughly a fifth of the sample lies in the top ten. Sample: peripheral blood. The receptor set was obtained from a woman of 80 years or more with COVID-19, enrolled during active disease.

This clone was observed a single time. The V and J genes are TRBV14 and TRBJ1-2; no definite D call. Germline-derived CDR1 and CDR2 are SGHDN and FVKESK. V lost 4 bases and J lost 0, with 12 bases in between. The CDR3 contains 15 residues. In nucleotides, the CDR3 is TGTGCCAGCAGCCCCCATCTCGGGTCTAACTATGGCTACACCTTC. It encodes CASSPHLGSNYGYTF.

The genes are TRBV19 and TRBJ2-3, with D uncertain. Germline CDR1 and CDR2: LNHDA and SQIVND (reference sequence). The V end was cut by 1 base, the J end by 4 bases, with 12 bases between. The CDR3 sequence is 15 residues long. The CDR3 protein is CASSIGLSQSDTQYF. DNA for the CDR3: TGTGCCAGTAGTATAGGACTGAGCCAGTCAGATACGCAGTATTTT. The whole variable domain, remainder taken from reference TRBV19 and TRBJ2-3, is DGGITQSPKYLFRKEGQNVTLSCEQNLNHDAMYWYRQDPGQGLRLIYYSQIVNDFQKGDIAEGYSVSREKKESFPLTVTSAQKNPTAFYLCASSIGLSQSDTQYFGPGTRLTVL.

The CDR3 is CASSVDAGGENEQFF. CDR3 coding DNA: TGTGCCAGCAGCGTAGATGCCGGGGGTGAGAATGAGCAGTTCTTC. The V gene is TRBV9, the J gene TRBJ2-1, with a possible D match to TRBD2 (6 bases). There are 15 residues in the CDR3. Trimming left V 0 bases short and J 7 bases short, with 14 bases between. Germline values: CDR1 SGDLS, CDR2 YYNGEE.

The chain links TRBV11-1 to TRBJ2-2; D might be TRBD2 (6 bases). This CDR3 is 16 amino acids long. V dropped 5 bases and J dropped 0 bases, with 13 bases sitting between them. Germline V gene data show CDR1 as SGHAT and CDR2 as FQDESV (reference sequence). CDR3 DNA: TGTGCCAGCAGCAGGCTAGGGACTTCGAACACCGGGGAGCTGTTTTTT. Protein sequence: CASSRLGTSNTGELFF.

The chain recombines TRBV29-1 with TRBJ2-7; the D gene is possibly TRBD2 (7 bases). Trimming removed 6 bases at V and 5 bases at J, with 17 bases between. This CDR3 is 13 amino acids long. The germline CDR1 and CDR2 sequences are SQVTM and ANQGSEA. In DNA form, the CDR3 reads TGCAGCGTGGGAGGGACATCCCGGGACGAGCAGTACTTC. Protein product: CSVGGTSRDEQYF.

The chain links TRBV5-8 to TRBJ1-5; 11 bases are a match to TRBD1. The length of the CDR3 is 19 residues. V lost 5 bases and J lost 0; bases outside the gene matches: 13. Germline CDR1 SGHTS, CDR2 YDEGEE. CDR3 residues: CASSYGTGGIVYSNQPQHF. CDR3 nucleotides: TGTGCCAGCAGTTACGGGACAGGGGGTATAGTCTATAGCAATCAGCCCCAGCATTTT.

CDR3 protein: CASRGGVSNSNQPQHF. The CDR3 DNA reads as TGTGCCAGCCGGGGGGGGGTCAGTAATAGCAATCAGCCCCAGCATTTT. V gene TRBV2 combines with J gene TRBJ1-5, with D perhaps matching TRBD1 (5 bases). Trimming left V 8 bases short and J 0 bases short, with 17 bases between. The CDR3 length is 16 residues. Looked up from germline, CDR1 is SNHLY and CDR2 is FYNNEI.

This chain connects TRBV7-2 to TRBJ1-3; the D gene is possibly TRBD1 (5 bases). The CDR3 contains 13 residues. Germline V gene sequence: CDR1 SGHTA, CDR2 FQGNSA. Trimming left V 6 bases short and J 7 bases short, with 13 bases between. CDR3: CASSVGGGNTIYF. The CDR3 region has the DNA TGTGCCAGCAGTGTTGGGGGGGGTAACACCATATATTTT. The entire variable domain, with the rest obtained from reference TRBV7-2 and TRBJ1-3, is as follows: GAGVSQSPSNKVTEKGKDVELRCDPISGHTALYWYRQSLGQGLEFLIYFQGNSAPDKSGLPSDRFSAERTGGSVSTLTIQRTQQEDSAVYLCASSVGGGNTIYFGEGSWLTVV.

The CDR3 reads CASTTGNSPLHF. The CDR3 nucleotides are TGTGCCAGCACCACAGGCAATTCACCCCTCCACTTT. The rearrangement joins TRBV27 to TRBJ1-6; possibly TRBD1 for D (5 bases). Trimming left V 7 bases short and J 7 bases short, with 8 bases between. This CDR3 contains 12 residues. Looked up from germline, CDR1 is MNHEY and CDR2 is SMNVEV (reference sequence).

The V call is TRBV5-4, the J call TRBJ2-1; D perhaps matches TRBD2 (7 bases). V lost 6 bases, J lost 4 bases, and 14 bases lay in between. Germline V lookup: CDR1 SGHNT, CDR2 YYREEE (reference sequence). The CDR3 has 14 residues. In DNA, the CDR3 is TGTGCCAGCAATGGGGGGGCGACTTACAATGAGCAGTTCTTC. Protein: CASNGGATYNEQFF.

CDR3 residues: CASSLLGYEQYF. The CDR3 nucleotides are TGTGCCAGCAGTCTCCTCGGCTACGAGCAGTACTTC. The V and J genes are TRBV12-3 or TRBV12-4 and TRBJ2-7; no reliable D call. V lost 5 bases to trimming and J lost 3 bases, with 8 bases between them. This CDR3 is 12 amino acids long.

The V gene is TRBV5-1, the J gene TRBJ2-5; a possible D gene is TRBD1 (6 bases). The germline CDR1 and CDR2 sequences are SGHRS and YFSETQ. The CDR3 covers 14 residues. Between the trimmed V and J ends, which lost 0 bases and 9 bases, there was a span of 15 bases. This CDR3 reads CASSLAGTNPSQYF. In nucleotides, the CDR3 is TGCGCCAGCAGCTTGGCCGGGACAAACCCCTCCCAGTACTTC.

The CDR3 loop is CSFGQGVGEQYF. CDR3 in DNA: TGCAGCTTCGGACAGGGAGTCGGAGAGCAGTACTTC. The chain links TRBV29-1 to TRBJ2-7; 8 bases map to TRBD1. V was clipped by 8 bases and J by 7 bases; unmatched bases: 10. This CDR3 is 12 amino acids long. Germline lookup yields CDR1 SQVTM and CDR2 ANQGSEA.

The rearrangement links TRBV19 to TRBJ2-3; the D gene is possibly TRBD1 (6 bases). Trimming left V 9 bases short and J 4 bases short, with 14 bases between. The CDR3 has 13 amino acids. The germline V gene has CDR1 LNHDA and CDR2 SQIVND (reference sequence). The DNA for the CDR3 is TGTGCCAGCCTCTCCAGGGGTGCAGATACGCAGTATTTT. Protein: CASLSRGADTQYF.

The genes are TRBV12-3 or TRBV12-4 and TRBJ2-5; D perhaps matches TRBD2 (6 bases). This CDR3 contains 13 residues. V lost 2 bases and J 6 bases, leaving 10 bases between the germline ends. The CDR3 is CASSLWGVQTQYF. Here the CDR3 DNA reads TGTGCCAGCAGTTTATGGGGGGTTCAGACCCAGTACTTC.

In its sample, this clone was seen once. V is TRBV5-4 and J is TRBJ2-7, with TRBD1 matching 9 bases. Germline V lookup: CDR1 SGHNT, CDR2 YYREEE (reference sequence). J lost 1 base, V lost 3 bases, and 17 bases had no gene match. The CDR3 is 19 residues long. CDR3 in DNA: TGTGCCAGCAGCTCTGGTTTCGGCCGTGGACAGGGGCGATCCTACGAGCAGTACTTC. Its translation is CASSSGFGRGQGRSYEQYF.

The V and J genes are TRBV2 and TRBJ1-1; tentatively, D is TRBD1 (6 bases). The length of the CDR3 is 12 residues. Germline V lookup: CDR1 SNHLY, CDR2 FYNNEI. V lost 6 bases to trimming and J lost 5 bases, with 10 bases between them. CDR3: CASSERGTEAFF. The CDR3 DNA sequence: TGTGCCAGCAGCGAAAGGGGGACTGAAGCTTTCTTT.

This sequence joins TRBV19 and TRBJ1-5, with unresolved D. The V gene lost 7 bases and the J gene lost 0 bases, with 10 bases spanning the gap. Germline V gene data show CDR1 as LNHDA and CDR2 as SQIVND (reference sequence). CDR3 length equals 14 residues. CDR3 sequence reads: CASTSGDSNQPQHF. CDR3 DNA: TGTGCCAGTACATCAGGCGATAGCAATCAGCCCCAGCATTTT.